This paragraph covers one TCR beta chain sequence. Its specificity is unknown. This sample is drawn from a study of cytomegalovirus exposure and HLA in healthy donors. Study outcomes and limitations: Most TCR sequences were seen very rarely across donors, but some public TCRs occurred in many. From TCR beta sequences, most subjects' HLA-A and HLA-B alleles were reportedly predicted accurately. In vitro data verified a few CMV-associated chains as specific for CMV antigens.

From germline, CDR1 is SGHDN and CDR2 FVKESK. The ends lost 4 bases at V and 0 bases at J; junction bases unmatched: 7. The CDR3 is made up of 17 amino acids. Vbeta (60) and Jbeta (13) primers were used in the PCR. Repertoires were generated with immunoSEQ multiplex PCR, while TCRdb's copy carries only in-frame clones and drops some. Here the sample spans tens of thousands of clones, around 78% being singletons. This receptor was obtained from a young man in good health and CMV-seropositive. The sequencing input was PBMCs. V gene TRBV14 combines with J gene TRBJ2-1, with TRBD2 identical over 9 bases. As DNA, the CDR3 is TGTGCCAGCAGCCGCGGACTAGCGTATGGCTCCTACAATGAGCAGTTCTTC. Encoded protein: CASSRGLAYGSYNEQFF.